Below, 13 T cell receptor beta chains from the same sample are listed, as sequenced in a study of T cell changes during pregnancy in multiple sclerosis. Sequencing was performed with immunoSEQ multiplex PCR; in TCRdb, only in-frame clones are kept and a portion is missing. This sample has 37,000 or so clones; around 94% occur once, and the top ten carry more than 1.5%. The specimen comprised peripheral blood, sampled in the third trimester of pregnancy. The receptor source for this set is a female donor with multiple sclerosis, enrolled in a pregnancy study.

This chain uses TRBV2 with TRBJ2-1; 9 nucleotides align to TRBD2. Germline V CDR1 and CDR2: SNHLY, FYNNEI. This CDR3 contains 15 residues. The V and J ends lost 7 bases and 3 bases, in that order; junction bases with no gene match: 7. The CDR3 is CASKLLAGRYNEQFF. DNA of the CDR3: TGTGCCAGCAAACTGCTAGCGGGACGCTACAATGAGCAGTTCTTC.

V usage is TRBV9 and J usage is TRBJ2-3, with D maybe TRBD2 (6 bases). Germline V gene data show CDR1 as SGDLS and CDR2 as YYNGEE. Trimming took 3 bases from V and 3 from J, leaving 14 bases between them. This CDR3 has 15 amino acids. The CDR3 is CASSATLAPTDTQYF. DNA of the CDR3: TGTGCCAGCAGCGCTACACTAGCACCTACAGATACGCAGTATTTT.

The V gene is TRBV6-4, the J gene TRBJ2-3, with D unclear. The CDR3 has 14 residues. V lost 5 bases, J lost 0 bases, and 9 bases lay in between. Looked up from germline, CDR1 is MRHNA and CDR2 is SNTAGT. The CDR3 DNA is TGTGCCAGCAGTAAAAGCGCTAGCACAGATACGCAGTATTTT. This codes for CASSKSASTDTQYF.

The chain is built from TRBV19 and TRBJ1-2; perhaps TRBD1 as D (5 bases). Deletions cut 4 bases from V and 4 bases from J, with 13 bases between. Germline CDR1 reads LNHDA; CDR2 reads SQIVND (reference sequence). CDR3 length: 14 residues. CDR3 protein: CASSRGGYVYGYTF. CDR3 bases: TGTGCCAGTAGTAGGGGGGGATACGTCTATGGCTACACCTTC.

The CDR3 loop reads CASRGDRGVDEQFF. CDR3 bases: TGTGCCAGTAGAGGGGACAGGGGAGTGGATGAGCAGTTCTTC. The chain recombines TRBV19 with TRBJ2-1, with 10 bases matching TRBD1. The CDR3 is 14 residues long. J gave up 8 bases and V 6 bases, and 7 bases lay outside the gene matches. Germline V gene lookup returns CDR1 LNHDA and CDR2 SQIVND (reference sequence).

The chain combines TRBV9 with TRBJ2-5; D ambiguous. The CDR3 spans 15 residues. Germline CDR1 reads SGDLS; CDR2 reads YYNGEE. V lost 0 bases, J lost 5 bases, and 14 bases lay in between. This CDR3 reads CASSVAGALSETQYF. CDR3 in DNA: TGTGCCAGCAGCGTAGCAGGTGCTCTGTCGGAGACCCAGTACTTC.

The chain combines TRBV5-6 with TRBJ2-3; D gene ambiguous. Per germline, CDR1 SGHDT and CDR2 YYEEEE. This CDR3 spans 16 amino acids. The V and J ends lost 4 bases and 3 bases respectively, with 18 bases between them. CDR3 region: CASSEVSRISTDTQYF. The DNA of the CDR3 is TGTGCCAGCAGCGAAGTATCTCGTATTAGTACAGATACGCAGTATTTT. The variable domain in full, with the rest retrieved from reference TRBV5-6 and TRBJ2-3, is DAGVTQSPTHLIKTRGQQVTLRCSPKSGHDTVSWYQQALGQGPQFIFQYYEEEERQRGNFPDRFSGHQFPNYSSELNVNALLLGDSALYLCASSEVSRISTDTQYFGPGTRLTVL.

This chain links TRBV7-9 with TRBJ2-7; 7 nucleotides line up with TRBD2. Losses at the gene ends were 0 bases for V and 0 bases for J; bases not matched to a gene: 5. CDR3 size: 16 residues. Germline assignment: CDR1 SEHNR and CDR2 FQNEAQ (reference sequence). CDR3: CASSLALAEFSYEQYF. The CDR3 DNA reads as TGTGCCAGCAGCTTAGCTCTAGCGGAATTCTCCTACGAGCAGTACTTC.

The CDR3 region has the DNA TGTGCCACCAGCCGGGGGACTAGCTCTTACAATGAGCAGTTCTTC. It encodes CATSRGTSSYNEQFF. V usage is TRBV15 and J usage is TRBJ2-1, with 9 bases lining up with TRBD2. The CDR3 covers 15 residues. J lost 4 bases, V lost 5 bases, and 6 bases had no gene match. CDR1 is LNHNV, CDR2 YYDKDF, per germline (reference sequence).

The chain has TRBV27 and TRBJ1-5, with 9 nucleotides matching TRBD1. The CDR3 length is 12 residues. Germline lookup yields CDR1 MNHEY and CDR2 SMNVEV (reference sequence). The V segment lost 10 bases and the J segment 5 bases; nucleotides outside the gene matches: 3. This CDR3 reads CATWTGDQPQHF. The CDR3 bases are TGTGCCACCTGGACAGGGGATCAGCCCCAGCATTTT.

J is TRBJ2-1 and V is TRBV5-6; 9 bases line up with TRBD2. Germline assignment: CDR1 SGHDT and CDR2 YYEEEE. This CDR3 contains 16 residues. The V and J ends lost 0 bases and 3 bases, in that order; junction bases with no gene match: 4. CDR3 sequence reads: CASSLVVSGSYNEQFF. DNA for the CDR3: TGTGCCAGCAGCTTGGTTGTTAGCGGGAGCTACAATGAGCAGTTCTTC.

The chain couples TRBV15 to TRBJ1-5, with TRBD1 matching 7 bases. Germline V gene sequence: CDR1 LNHNV, CDR2 YYDKDF (reference sequence). The CDR3 loop spans 13 amino acids. The V gene end was trimmed by 5 bases and the J gene end by 6 bases; junction bases not matched to a gene: 4. The CDR3 spells CATSVTGIQPQHF. CDR3 coding DNA: TGTGCCACCAGCGTGACAGGGATTCAGCCCCAGCATTTT.

The chain is built from TRBV6-5 and TRBJ1-6, with D perhaps TRBD1 (5 bases). V lost 7 bases and J 14 bases, leaving 15 bases between the germline ends. The CDR3 contains 12 residues. CDR1 is MNHEY, CDR2 SVGAGI, per germline. The CDR3 reads CASNTPTGALHF. The CDR3 region has the DNA TGTGCCAGCAATACCCCGACGGGGGCCCTCCACTTT.